These T cell receptor beta chains were read from a single sample in a study of CD8 T cells in ankylosing spondylitis. TCRdb re-called the 5' RACE reads with MiXCR, one entry per CDR3 protein. The table lists 800,000 to 900,000 distinct CDR3 sequences, approximately 12% of them singletons. The sample consisted of blood, either unsorted or a sorted T cell fraction (not recorded which). These receptors came from a male donor with ankylosing spondylitis. Both conserved end residues are part of each CDR3. A D gene is named only where the DNA matches it firmly. Clone size is not always given. Where it is, it says once, few, many or a class for expanded clones.

D: TRBD1; size: NA; V: TRBV29-1; J: TRBJ2-3; CDR3: CSGGQGKSTDTQYF; DNA: TGCAGCGGCGGACAGGGGAAGAGCACAGATACGCAGTATTTT
D: TRBD2; size: many; V: TRBV20-1; J: TRBJ2-3; CDR3: CSARKTSNPDTQYF; DNA: TGCAGTGCTAGGAAGACTAGCAACCCAGATACGCAGTATTTT
D: NA; size: many; V: TRBV9; J: TRBJ2-7; CDR3: CASSVGGDQRVNF; DNA: TGTGCCAGCAGCGTAGGAGGCGACCAACGGGTGAACTTC
D: TRBD2; size: NA; V: TRBV6-2/TRBV6-3; J: TRBJ2-1; CDR3: CAKTLAETYNEQFF; DNA: TGTGCCAAAACTCTAGCGGAGACCTACAATGAGCAGTTCTTC
D: NA; size: few; V: TRBV5-8; J: TRBJ2-7; CDR3: CASSLDAGPYNF; DNA: TGTGCCAGCAGCTTGGATGCCGGACCCTATAACTTC
D: NA; size: few; V: TRBV7-9; J: TRBJ2-2; CDR3: CASSLSASNTGELFF; DNA: TGTGCCAGCAGCTTAAGCGCCTCGAACACCGGGGAGCTGTTTTTT
D: NA; size: few; V: TRBV4-3; J: TRBJ2-2; CDR3: CASSQEEGSNTGELFF; DNA: TGCGCCAGCAGCCAAGAAGAGGGGTCCAACACCGGGGAGCTGTTTTTT
D: TRBD1; size: many; V: TRBV7-3; J: TRBJ2-1; CDR3: CASSLTGQTNEQFF; DNA: TGTGCCAGCAGCTTAACGGGACAGACGAATGAGCAGTTCTTC
D: TRBD1; size: NA; V: TRBV11-2; J: TRBJ2-5; CDR3: CASSLGTGIGETQYF; DNA: TGTGCCAGCAGCCTCGGGACAGGGATAGGGGAGACCCAGTACTTC
D: NA; size: few; V: TRBV6-5; J: TRBJ1-1; CDR3: CASFMNTEAFF; DNA: TGTGCCAGCTTTATGAACACTGAAGCTTTCTTT
D: NA; size: few; V: TRBV9; J: TRBJ1-4; CDR3: CASSAGSVANEKLFF; DNA: TGTGCCAGCAGCGCCGGATCGGTGGCTAATGAAAAACTGTTTTTT
D: NA; size: NA; V: TRBV7-9; J: TRBJ1-1; CDR3: CASRLGVEAQGTEAFF; DNA: TGTGCCAGCAGATTAGGAGTGGAGGCGCAGGGAACTGAAGCTTTCTTT
D: NA; size: many; V: TRBV7-9; J: TRBJ1-1; CDR3: CASSQYNTEAFF; DNA: TGTGCCAGCAGTCAATATAACACTGAAGCTTTCTTT
D: TRBD2; size: NA; V: TRBV28; J: TRBJ2-4; CDR3: CASTGGAVAKNIQYF; DNA: TGTGCCAGCACGGGGGGAGCGGTAGCCAAAAACATTCAGTACTTC
D: NA; size: NA; V: TRBV6-4; J: TRBJ2-7; CDR3: CASSQTPWDSYEQYF; DNA: TGTGCCAGCAGTCAGACTCCCTGGGACTCCTACGAGCAGTACTTC
D: TRBD1; size: NA; V: TRBV12-3/TRBV12-4; J: TRBJ1-1; CDR3: CASSESGTGERTEAFF; DNA: TGTGCCAGCAGTGAATCCGGGACAGGGGAGCGCACTGAAGCTTTCTTT
D: NA; size: NA; V: TRBV4-2; J: TRBJ2-1; CDR3: CASSTDGYNEQFF; DNA: TGTGCCAGCAGTACCGATGGATACAATGAGCAGTTCTTC
D: NA; size: NA; V: TRBV7-9; J: TRBJ2-3; CDR3: CASSPRGSSLRTDTQYF; DNA: TGTGCCAGCAGTCCCCGGGGGTCTAGCCTGCGAACAGATACGCAGTATTTT
D: NA; size: many; V: TRBV4-3; J: TRBJ2-1; CDR3: CASSQDGTPFAPNEQFF; DNA: TGCGCCAGCAGCCAAGATGGGACTCCATTTGCCCCCAATGAGCAGTTCTTC
D: TRBD1; size: few; V: TRBV6-1; J: TRBJ1-2; CDR3: CASSERGRGYTF; DNA: TGTGCCAGCAGTGAAAGGGGGCGAGGCTACACCTTC
D: NA; size: NA; V: TRBV5-1; J: TRBJ2-5; CDR3: CASSLGTVMETQYF; DNA: TGCGCCAGCAGCTTGGGAACTGTAATGGAGACCCAGTACTTC
D: TRBD1; size: many; V: TRBV5-1; J: TRBJ2-1; CDR3: CASSYDRVSYNEQFF; DNA: TGCGCCAGCAGCTACGACAGGGTATCCTACAATGAGCAGTTCTTC
D: NA; size: NA; V: TRBV28; J: TRBJ2-7; CDR3: CASRGTFYEQYF; DNA: TGTGCCAGCAGGGGGACGTTTTACGAGCAGTACTTC
D: TRBD1; size: NA; V: TRBV5-1; J: TRBJ2-5; CDR3: CASSPDRGLGSQETQYF; DNA: TGCGCCAGCAGCCCGGACAGGGGATTAGGGAGCCAAGAGACCCAGTACTTC
D: NA; size: many; V: TRBV5-1; J: TRBJ1-1; CDR3: CASSSPGRGRTEAFF; DNA: TGCGCCAGCAGCTCGCCGGGCAGGGGAAGGACTGAAGCTTTCTTT
D: NA; size: many; V: TRBV7-2; J: TRBJ2-4; CDR3: CASSPHRENIQYF; DNA: TGTGCCAGCAGCCCGCACAGGGAAAACATTCAGTACTTC
D: NA; size: NA; V: TRBV20-1; J: TRBJ2-3; CDR3: CTTGGTSTSTDTQYF; DNA: TGCACCACCGGAGGGACTTCGACTAGCACAGATACGCAGTATTTT
D: NA; size: few; V: TRBV7-9; J: TRBJ1-1; CDR3: CASSLGLGTLNTEAFF; DNA: TGTGCCAGCAGCTTAGGCCTAGGGACATTGAACACTGAAGCTTTCTTT
D: NA; size: NA; V: TRBV2; J: TRBJ1-5; CDR3: CASSPKGPISYYSNQPQHF; DNA: TGTGCCAGCAGTCCAAAAGGGCCAATCTCGTATTATAGCAATCAGCCCCAGCATTTT
D: NA; size: NA; V: TRBV7-9; J: TRBJ2-1; CDR3: CASSPHPGSSSYNEQFF; DNA: TGTGCCAGCAGCCCCCATCCTGGATCTAGCTCCTACAATGAGCAGTTCTTC
D: TRBD2; size: few; V: TRBV4-3; J: TRBJ2-5; CDR3: CASSPYLADQETQYF; DNA: TGCGCCAGCAGCCCATACCTAGCGGACCAAGAGACCCAGTACTTC
D: NA; size: many; V: TRBV6-1; J: TRBJ2-1; CDR3: CASSKKPVSYNEQFF; DNA: TGTGCCAGCAGTAAGAAACCTGTCTCCTACAATGAGCAGTTCTTC
D: NA; size: NA; V: TRBV29-1; J: TRBJ2-1; CDR3: CSVDASGGVNEQFF; DNA: TGCAGCGTTGATGCATCAGGGGGGGTCAATGAGCAGTTCTTC
D: TRBD1; size: NA; V: TRBV6-2/TRBV6-3; J: TRBJ1-1; CDR3: CASTLGTGLNTEAFF; DNA: TGTGCCAGCACACTAGGGACAGGGCTGAACACTGAAGCTTTCTTT
D: TRBD1; size: many; V: TRBV7-2; J: TRBJ1-4; CDR3: CASSLDRGNEKLFF; DNA: TGTGCCAGCAGCTTGGACAGGGGGAATGAAAAACTGTTTTTT
D: NA; size: NA; V: TRBV28; J: TRBJ1-6; CDR3: CATFRNSPLHF; DNA: TGTGCCACCTTCAGGAATTCACCCCTCCACTTT
D: NA; size: NA; V: TRBV28; J: TRBJ2-4; CDR3: CASSTVGAGRLGINIQYF; DNA: TGTGCCAGCAGTACCGTTGGGGCGGGCCGGCTCGGGATAAACATTCAGTACTTC
D: NA; size: NA; V: TRBV28; J: TRBJ2-7; CDR3: CASSPPGRQNEQYF; DNA: TGTGCCAGCAGTCCTCCGGGACGCCAGAACGAGCAGTACTTC
D: NA; size: many; V: TRBV20-1; J: TRBJ1-1; CDR3: CSARDPRGENTEAFF; DNA: TGCAGTGCTAGAGACCCCCGGGGCGAGAACACTGAAGCTTTCTTT
D: NA; size: NA; V: TRBV5-1; J: TRBJ1-1; CDR3: CASSLAFGEAFF; DNA: TGCGCCAGCAGCTTGGCTTTTGGTGAAGCTTTCTTT
D: NA; size: NA; V: TRBV12-3/TRBV12-4; J: TRBJ2-1; CDR3: CASSFPGTQGFF; DNA: TGTGCCAGCAGTTTCCCCGGGACCCAGGGGTTCTTC
D: TRBD1; size: NA; V: TRBV20-1; J: TRBJ2-7; CDR3: CSGNARTGEDEQYF; DNA: TGCAGTGGTAACGCCCGGACAGGGGAGGACGAGCAGTACTTC
D: TRBD2; size: NA; V: TRBV24-1; J: TRBJ2-5; CDR3: CATSDRPGTRWQETQYF; DNA: TGTGCCACCAGTGATCGGCCCGGGACTAGATGGCAAGAGACCCAGTACTTC
D: TRBD1; size: NA; V: TRBV13; J: TRBJ1-1; CDR3: CASSYNTGDGTEAFF; DNA: TGTGCCAGCAGCTACAACACAGGGGACGGCACTGAAGCTTTCTTT
D: NA; size: NA; V: TRBV12-3/TRBV12-4; J: TRBJ1-2; CDR3: CASSLEREDGYTF; DNA: TGTGCCAGCAGTTTAGAGAGGGAAGATGGCTACACCTTC
D: NA; size: few; V: TRBV12-3/TRBV12-4; J: TRBJ1-1; CDR3: CASSFKPRRAFF; DNA: TGTGCCAGCAGTTTTAAGCCCCGCCGGGCTTTCTTT
D: TRBD2; size: NA; V: TRBV5-6; J: TRBJ2-4; CDR3: CASSLPGGVKNIQYF; DNA: TGTGCCAGCAGCCTGCCGGGGGGGGTCAAAAACATTCAGTACTTC
D: TRBD1; size: NA; V: TRBV5-1; J: TRBJ2-7; CDR3: CASSLGQVISQQYF; DNA: TGCGCCAGCAGCTTAGGACAGGTCATCAGTCAGCAGTACTTC
D: NA; size: few; V: TRBV20-1; J: TRBJ2-7; CDR3: CSAPRRTYYEQYF; DNA: TGCAGTGCTCCCCGACGGACGTACTACGAGCAGTACTTC
D: NA; size: NA; V: TRBV4-1; J: TRBJ2-2; CDR3: CASSQETVRTGELFF; DNA: TGCGCCAGCAGCCAAGAGACCGTGAGGACCGGGGAGCTGTTTTTT
D: NA; size: few; V: TRBV29-1; J: TRBJ2-7; CDR3: CSVRQGSWDEQYF; DNA: TGCAGCGTAAGGCAGGGGTCCTGGGACGAGCAGTACTTC
D: NA; size: many; V: TRBV5-1; J: TRBJ1-1; CDR3: CASSGTGFTEAFF; DNA: TGCGCCAGCAGCGGCACGGGTTTCACTGAAGCTTTCTTT
D: NA; size: few; V: TRBV7-9; J: TRBJ1-5; CDR3: CASSYGQPSQPQHF; DNA: TGTGCCAGCAGCTATGGACAGCCAAGTCAGCCCCAGCATTTT
D: NA; size: NA; V: TRBV9; J: TRBJ2-3; CDR3: CASSVIGGSSTDTQYF; DNA: TGTGCCAGCAGCGTAATAGGGGGATCTAGCACAGATACGCAGTATTTT
D: NA; size: few; V: TRBV3-1; J: TRBJ1-1; CDR3: CASSQGPHRGAFF; DNA: TGTGCCAGCAGCCAAGGGCCTCACAGAGGAGCTTTCTTT
D: TRBD1; size: NA; V: TRBV19; J: TRBJ1-1; CDR3: CASIHRGSMNTEAFF; DNA: TGTGCCAGTATTCACAGGGGATCCATGAACACTGAAGCTTTCTTT
D: NA; size: NA; V: TRBV20-1; J: TRBJ1-2; CDR3: CSASLDRWSYGYTF; DNA: TGCAGTGCTAGCCTGGACCGTTGGAGCTATGGCTACACCTTC